These 5 T cell receptor beta chains came from one sample sequenced in a study of T cell clonality in common variable immunodeficiency. General observations from the study: Common variable immunodeficiency TCR beta sequences reportedly had fewer deletions and N-nucleotide insertions.

For these TCRs, the target antigens are not known. Data came from immunoSEQ multiplex PCR; TCRdb stores just in-frame clones and leaves some out. The repertoire shows almost 20,000 clones, none seen only once; the top ten take 2.5%. Sequencing used peripheral blood mononuclear cells. The receptors come from a human donor with common variable immunodeficiency.

As for this clone: The read stops 3 residues short of the end of the CDR3; the missing end is completed from the germline J gene. The rearrangement joins TRBV7-8 to TRBJ2-2; 7 bases line up with TRBD1. The J segment lost 4 bases and the V segment lost 4 bases, leaving 3 bases of the junction unmatched. There are 14 residues in the CDR3. CDR1 is SGHVS, CDR2 FQNEAQ, per germline. This chain's CDR3 is CASSSGQPTGELFF. CDR3 DNA, as far as it was read: TGTGCCAGCAGCTCGGGACAGCCCACCGGGGAG.

Many counts were recorded for this clone. The sequence runs out 3 residues before the end of the CDR3; the remainder is reconstructed from the germline J gene. The chain uses TRBV20-1 and TRBJ2-7, with D unresolved. The CDR3 consists of 13 residues. Trimming took off 2 bases at V and 5 bases at J, with 13 bases between the two ends. The germline CDR1 and CDR2 sequences are DFQATT and SNEGSKA (reference sequence). CDR3 region: CSARKVGVDEQYF. The sequenced part of the CDR3 DNA is TGCAGTGCTAGAAAGGTTGGTGTCGACGAG.

For this clone: The read terminates 3 residues before the CDR3 end, so the remaining end is supplied by the germline J gene. This chain joins TRBV20-1 and TRBJ2-7; perhaps TRBD2 as D (5 bases). V lost 6 bases and J 5 bases, leaving 26 bases between the germline ends. This CDR3 comprises 16 residues. In germline, CDR1 is DFQATT, CDR2 SNEGSKA (reference sequence). The CDR3 sequence is CSAPPSGLGNPNEQYF. CDR3 bases read: TGCAGTGCCCCGCCAAGCGGTTTAGGGAACCCCAACGAG.

This clone was counted many times. Read coverage stops 3 residues before the CDR3 terminus; the germline J gene supplies the remainder. This chain links TRBV20-1 with TRBJ2-1; 7 bases are shared with TRBD1. After removal of 5 bases from V and 6 bases from J, the junction contained 7 bases not matched to a gene. There are 13 residues in the CDR3. Germline V gene sequence: CDR1 DFQATT, CDR2 SNEGSKA (reference sequence). The part of the CDR3 DNA that was read is TGCAGTGCTCGACTCGGGACAGCCAATGAG. It specifies CSARLGTANE. The full CDR3 reads CSARLGTANEQFF.

This clone was detected ten times or more. With the read ending 3 residues before the CDR3 end, the germline J gene is used to fill in that end. V and J are TRBV14 and TRBJ2-7; 8 nucleotides match TRBD1. Trimming at V came to 2 bases and at J to 4 bases, leaving 13 bases not matched to a gene. CDR3 length equals 17 residues. Germline V CDR1 and CDR2: SGHDN, FVKESK. The CDR3: CASSQITEGTGQYEQYF. The CDR3 bases that were read are TGTGCCAGCAGCCAAATAACTGAGGGGACAGGTCAGTACGAG.